This T cell receptor beta chain was recovered during a study of CD8 T cells in Susac syndrome. Random hexamers were used to reverse transcribe an amount of about 0.45 to 1 ug RNA. TCRdb analysed the immunoSEQ multiplex PCR reads with MiXCR anew, one entry per CDR3 protein. The top ten clones hold about 0.18% of a sample with around 150,000 distinct CDR3 sequences, 95% of them seen once. V gave up 3 bases and J gave up 5 bases, with 11 bases separating them. The CDR3 is made up of 12 amino acids. Germline V gives CDR1 SQVTM, CDR2 ANQGSEA. The TCR originated in a human donor with Susac syndrome. This chain links TRBV29-1 with TRBJ2-7; possibly TRBD1 for D (6 bases). The sequenced material came from CD8+ T cells from PBMCs. Here the CDR3 reads CSVEQGLNEQYF. The CDR3 bases are TGCAGCGTTGAGCAGGGGCTGAACGAGCAGTACTTC.